Each of the 5 T cell receptor beta chains below was sequenced from the same sample in a study of T cells in Graves' hyperthyroidism and ophthalmopathy. Amplification yielded TCR beta CDR3 regions, with RNA transcripts as the source. The HTBI set primed first-round TCR CDR3 RT-PCR. One entry per CDR3 protein, called by TCRdb with MiXCR from the multiplex PCR reads. This table holds approximately 49,000 distinct CDR3 sequences, roughly 51% found once. The specimen sequenced was peripheral blood or thyroid tissue (not recorded which). Every receptor here comes from a man younger than 30 with Graves' hyperthyroidism.

There are many counts of this clonotype. V usage is TRBV2 and J usage is TRBJ2-5, with no clear D. The CDR3 runs to 13 residues. Deletions cut 8 bases from V and 5 bases from J, with 15 bases between. Germline values: CDR1 SNHLY, CDR2 FYNNEI. Written as DNA, the CDR3 is TGTGCCAGCGTGTTTGGTTTAACGGAGACCCAGTACTTC. Protein product: CASVFGLTETQYF.

This clonotype has ten or more counts. J is TRBJ2-3 and V is TRBV9, with 9 bases that match TRBD2. The trim removed 9 bases at V and 2 bases at J, leaving 10 bases unmatched. From germline, CDR1 is SGDLS and CDR2 YYNGEE. The CDR3 totals 15 residues. The CDR3 DNA sequence: TGTGCCACTACGCGGGGGGGCTATGTCACAGATACGCAGTATTTT. Translated: CATTRGGYVTDTQYF.

The V gene is TRBV4-3, the J gene TRBJ2-5; 7 bases fit TRBD2. The V gene end was trimmed by 2 bases and the J gene end by 9 bases; junction bases not matched to a gene: 6. CDR1 LGHNA and CDR2 YSLEER come from the germline V gene. CDR3 length equals 13 residues. In DNA, the CDR3 is TGCGCCAGCAGCCAACGACGGGGGGAGCCCCAGTACTTC. It yields the protein CASSQRRGEPQYF.

This chain uses TRBV7-2 with TRBJ1-3; perhaps TRBD1 as D (6 bases). CDR1 is SGHTA and CDR2 is FQGNSA in the germline V gene. Trimming shortened V by 5 bases and J by 0 bases, and 17 bases separated the two germline ends. This CDR3 contains 17 residues. The chain's CDR3 is CASSAYRDIASGNTIYF. In nucleotides, the CDR3 is TGTGCCAGCAGCGCTTACCGGGACATAGCCTCTGGAAACACCATATATTTT.

On this clonotype itself: An end of the junction differs from the germline gene, which may be a read error. The rearrangement joins TRBV7-2 to TRBJ1-1, with TRBD1 matching 11 bases. Germline CDR1 SGHTA, CDR2 FQGNSA. The length of the CDR3 is 14 residues. The CDR3 loop is CASSDGQGAWEALF. Here the CDR3 DNA reads TGTGCCAGCAGCGACGGACAGGGGGCGTGGGAGGCTCTCTTT.